This T cell receptor beta chain was found in a study of identical twins. The study, taken as a whole, reports: For out-of-frame beta sequences, excess twin sharing was weaker.

The table lists this clonotype with many counts. What it recognizes is unknown. From germline, CDR1 is KGHDR and CDR2 SFDVKD. The CDR3 has 15 amino acids. The trim removed 4 bases at V and 5 bases at J, leaving 6 bases unmatched. TCRdb redid the calling of the 5' RACE reads with MiXCR, one entry per CDR3 protein. The table shows about 690,000 distinct CDR3 sequences, with 6% to 6.5% occurring only once. This clonotype was sampled from a man younger than 35 in good health. The chain joins TRBV24-1 to TRBJ2-2, with TRBD1 matching over 7 bases. The sequenced sample consisted of naive T cells sorted from blood. The CDR3 reads CATSEPGQLTGELFF. DNA for the CDR3: TGTGCCACCAGTGAACCGGGACAGTTAACCGGGGAGCTGTTTTTT.